These 7 T cell receptor beta chains were sequenced from one sample in a study of blood T cell repertoires in COVID-19. Repertoires were generated with immunoSEQ multiplex PCR, while TCRdb's copy carries only in-frame clones and drops some. The sample yields some 31,000 clones, about 92% seen once. The sample consisted of peripheral blood. The receptor set was obtained from a man between 65 and 85 years old with active or convalescent COVID-19.

The chain couples TRBV7-2 to TRBJ2-5; possibly TRBD2 for D (5 bases). V gave up 5 bases and J gave up 5 bases, with 12 bases separating them. CDR1 and CDR2 from the germline V gene are SGHTA and FQGNSA. The CDR3 totals 13 residues. CDR3 nucleotides: TGTGCCAGCAGCACAACTAGTTTGGAGACCCAGTACTTC. Translating gives CASSTTSLETQYF.

V and J are TRBV4-2 and TRBJ1-1; no clear D gene. Germline lookup yields CDR1 LGHNA and CDR2 YNFKEQ. This CDR3 has 14 amino acids. Trimming shortened V by 4 bases and J by 10 bases, and 19 bases separated the two germline ends. CDR3 in amino acids: CASSPTRASWGAFF. CDR3 in DNA: TGTGCCAGCAGCCCAACTAGGGCGAGTTGGGGAGCTTTCTTT.

The CDR3: CATKGVTSTDTQYF. The CDR3 region has the DNA TGTGCCACAAAGGGGGTAACGAGCACAGATACGCAGTATTTT. This rearrangement joins TRBV19 to TRBJ2-3, with D perhaps matching TRBD1 (6 bases). Trimming took off 10 bases at V and 0 bases at J, with 14 bases between the two ends. The V gene's germline CDR1 is LNHDA and CDR2 SQIVND (reference sequence). CDR3 length equals 14 residues.

The table lists this clone with a count of one. Other DNA variants within this sample encode the same CDR3. The chain recombines TRBV5-1 with TRBJ2-1, with D perhaps matching TRBD1 (5 bases). Trimming pared 3 bases from V and 7 bases from J, leaving 14 bases between. CDR3 size: 14 residues. Germline assignment: CDR1 SGHRS and CDR2 YFSETQ. The CDR3 nucleotides are TGCGCCAGCAGCTGGGGAACAGGCAATAATGAGCAGTTCTTC. Translation: CASSWGTGNNEQFF. Using reference TRBV5-1 and TRBJ2-1 for the parts outside the CDR3, the full variable domain is KAGVTQTPRYLIKTRGQQVTLSCSPISGHRSVSWYQQTPGQGLQFLFEYFSETQRNKGNFPGRFSGRQFSNSRSEMNVSTLELGDSALYLCASSWGTGNNEQFFGPGTRLTVL.

V is TRBV9 and J is TRBJ1-2; 7 bases are shared with TRBD1. The germline V gene encodes CDR1 SGDLS and CDR2 YYNGEE. V lost 5 bases and J lost 6; bases outside the gene matches: 7. This CDR3 region has 13 residues. The CDR3 sequence is CASRRQGDHGYTF. Written as DNA, the CDR3 is TGTGCCAGCAGACGACAGGGAGACCATGGCTACACCTTC.

This sequence joins TRBV25-1 and TRBJ2-5; D is uncertain. Trimming removed 3 bases at V and 2 bases at J, with 7 bases between. Germline V CDR1 and CDR2: MGHDK, SYGVNS. The length of the CDR3 is 13 residues. CDR3 amino acids: CASSDSHQETQYF. CDR3 nucleotide sequence: TGTGCCAGCAGTGACTCACATCAAGAGACCCAGTACTTC.

The chain has TRBV2 and TRBJ1-2, with 10 bases aligning to TRBD1. The germline gives CDR1 SNHLY, CDR2 FYNNEI. This CDR3 contains 15 residues. J lost 3 bases, V lost 5 bases, and 6 bases had no gene match. The CDR3 sequence is CASSLGQGSYYGYTF. The CDR3 coding sequence is TGTGCCAGCAGTTTGGGACAGGGGAGCTACTATGGCTACACCTTC.